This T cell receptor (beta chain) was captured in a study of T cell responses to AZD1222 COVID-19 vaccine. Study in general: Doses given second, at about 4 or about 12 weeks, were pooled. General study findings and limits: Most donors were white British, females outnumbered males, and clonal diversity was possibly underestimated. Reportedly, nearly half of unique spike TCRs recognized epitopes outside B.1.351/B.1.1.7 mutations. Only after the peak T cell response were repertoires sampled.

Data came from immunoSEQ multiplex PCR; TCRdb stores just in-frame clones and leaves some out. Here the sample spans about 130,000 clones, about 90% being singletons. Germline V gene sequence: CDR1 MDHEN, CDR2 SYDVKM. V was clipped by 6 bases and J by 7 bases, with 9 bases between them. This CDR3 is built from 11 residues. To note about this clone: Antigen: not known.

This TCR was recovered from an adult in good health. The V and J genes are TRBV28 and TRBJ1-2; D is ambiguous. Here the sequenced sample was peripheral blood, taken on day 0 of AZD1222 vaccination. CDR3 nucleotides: TGTGCCAGCAGGGGCGGCGTTGGCTACACCTTC. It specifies CASRGGVGYTF.